This TCR beta chain was sequenced for a study of T cell responses to AZD1222 COVID-19 vaccine. There are 16 residues in the CDR3. Trimming took 0 bases from V and 5 from J, leaving 13 bases between them. The germline V gene encodes CDR1 KGHSH and CDR2 LQKENI. The assay was immunoSEQ multiplex PCR, and TCRdb's table has in-frame clones only and misses some. The data show about 130,000 clones, over 90% seen once. This chain connects TRBV18 to TRBJ2-2, with D tentatively TRBD2 (6 bases). The source is an adult in good health. The input for sequencing was peripheral blood, taken on day 0 of AZD1222 vaccination. CDR3 bases: TGTGCCAGCTCACCACCGACGGGGCGGGAAACCGGGGAGCTGTTTTTT. Residues: CASSPPTGRETGELFF.